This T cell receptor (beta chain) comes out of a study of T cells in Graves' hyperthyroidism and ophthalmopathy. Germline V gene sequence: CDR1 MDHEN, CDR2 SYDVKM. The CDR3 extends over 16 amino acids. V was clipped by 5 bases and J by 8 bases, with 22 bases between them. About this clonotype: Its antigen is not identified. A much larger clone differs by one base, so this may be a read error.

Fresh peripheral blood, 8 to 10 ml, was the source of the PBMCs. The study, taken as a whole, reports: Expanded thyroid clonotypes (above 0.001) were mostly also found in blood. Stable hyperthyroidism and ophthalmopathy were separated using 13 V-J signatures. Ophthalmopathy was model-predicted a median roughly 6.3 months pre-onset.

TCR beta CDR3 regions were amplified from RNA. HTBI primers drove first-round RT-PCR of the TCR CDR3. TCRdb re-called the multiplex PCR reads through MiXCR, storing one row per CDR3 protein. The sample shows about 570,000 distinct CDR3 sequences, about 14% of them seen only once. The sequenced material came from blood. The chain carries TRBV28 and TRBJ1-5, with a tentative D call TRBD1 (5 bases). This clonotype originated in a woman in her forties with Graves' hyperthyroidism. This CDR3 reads CASSPRAGRALKPQHF. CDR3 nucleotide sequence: TGTGCCAGCAGTCCGAGGGCAGGGAGGGCGTTGAAGCCCCAGCATTTT.